This TCR beta chain was identified during a study of blood T cell repertoires in COVID-19. At the level of the study: Both acute and convalescent COVID-19 samples were obtained from the United States, Italy and Spain.

CDR1 MDHEN and CDR2 SYDVKM come from the germline V gene. The CDR3 length is 13 residues. V was pared by 1 base and J by 7 bases, with 10 bases between. This clone showed up just a few times. The repertoire was sequenced with immunoSEQ multiplex PCR; TCRdb's copy has only in-frame clones and lacks some. The sample lists under 300,000 clones, around 90% occurring once. V usage is TRBV28 and J usage is TRBJ1-1; D is ambiguous. This receptor was obtained from a woman in her 30s who had recovered from COVID-19. The specimen sequenced was PBMCs or T cells enriched from blood (not recorded which). Here the CDR3 reads CASSLSGINEAFF. As DNA, the CDR3 is TGTGCCAGCAGTTTATCGGGGATCAATGAAGCTTTCTTT.